This T cell receptor beta chain was captured in a study of cytomegalovirus exposure and HLA in healthy donors. Likely unrecorded immune exposures existed in these nominally healthy donors. This CDR3 region has 16 residues. Germline V CDR1 and CDR2: MDHEN, SYDVKM. V lost 4 bases to trimming and J lost 8 bases; unmatched junction nucleotides: 15. Amplification used 60 Vbeta primers and 13 Jbeta primers. In the authors' methods: An analysis performed later counted about 80 million unique TCR beta chains (around 9.9 million of them shared). Sequenced by immunoSEQ multiplex PCR; TCRdb stores in-frame clones only, minus some. V, J and clone size are taken as reported in that table, and D and trimming were inferred from the DNA itself. The table includes about 140,000 clones, roughly 66% detected once. Details on this clone: Its antigen is not identified.

Findings of the study overall: Earlier results showed most TCR beta V segments being productive about 87% or about 30% of the time. In a later analysis, at a false discovery rate of 0.05, approximately 16,000 TCR beta sequences matched HLA alleles.

The source is a woman aged 55 to 70 in good health and CMV-seronegative. The sequencing input was PBMCs. This chain joins TRBV28 and TRBJ2-3; TRBD1 matches 7 bases. Here the CDR3 DNA reads TGTGCCAGCAGTTCCCCGGGACAGTGGGGCACGGGTACGCAGTATTTT. It specifies CASSSPGQWGTGTQYF.